Presented here are 14 T cell receptor beta chains from one specimen sequenced in a study of lymphopenia after photon versus proton radiotherapy. The data were produced by immunoSEQ multiplex PCR, yet TCRdb's version contains in-frame clones alone and is incomplete. The sample has approximately 25,000 clones; approximately 88% are singletons. The material sequenced was peripheral blood, taken from a patient treated with photon-based radiotherapy. The receptors originated from a man between 45 and 60 years old with gastric cancer.

The chain uses TRBV6-1 and TRBJ1-4; 10 positions match TRBD1. J gave up 4 bases and V 4 bases, and 3 bases lay outside the gene matches. This CDR3 region has 15 residues. Germline CDR1 reads MNHNS; CDR2 reads SASEGT. CDR3 amino acids: CASSGTGGFNEKLFF. The CDR3 nucleotides read TGTGCCAGCAGTGGGACAGGGGGTTTTAATGAAAAACTGTTTTTT.

The V gene is TRBV11-3, the J gene TRBJ1-5, with D uncertain. The V and J ends lost 1 base and 7 bases respectively, with 14 bases between them. Germline CDR1 SGHNT, CDR2 YENEEA. There are 15 residues in the CDR3. The CDR3 sequence is CASSLGPTFGQPQHF. Written as DNA, the CDR3 is TGTGCCAGCAGCTTAGGACCGACTTTCGGGCAGCCCCAGCATTTT.

V gene TRBV5-6 combines with J gene TRBJ2-5; TRBD1 aligns across 9 bases. Germline CDR1 and CDR2: SGHDT and YYEEEE. CDR3 length: 15 amino acids. V trimming: 3 bases; J trimming: 2 bases; junction bases outside the gene matches: 5. The CDR3 loop is CASSSSGTGQETQYF. The DNA for the CDR3 is TGTGCCAGCAGCTCCTCCGGGACAGGGCAAGAGACCCAGTACTTC.

The chain carries TRBV7-3 and TRBJ2-3; possibly TRBD1 or TRBD2 for D (5 bases each). Germline loops: CDR1 SGHTA, CDR2 FQGTGA. V lost 5 bases and J lost 4, with 19 bases in between. The CDR3 has 16 amino acids. Written as DNA, the CDR3 is TGTGCCAGCAGCCCCGACTACTCAGGGTCCCCAGATACGCAGTATTTT. Translated: CASSPDYSGSPDTQYF.

V and J are TRBV15 and TRBJ1-2, with D unclear. CDR3 size: 15 residues. The germline CDR1 and CDR2 sequences are LNHNV and YYDKDF (reference sequence). The V and J ends lost 1 base and 0 bases respectively, with 9 bases between them. CDR3 sequence reads: CATSRVVKANYGYTF. The CDR3, as DNA: TGTGCCACCAGCAGAGTGGTCAAGGCTAACTATGGCTACACCTTC.

The chain employs TRBV2 and TRBJ2-5; possibly TRBD1 or TRBD2 for D (5 bases each). CDR3 length equals 15 residues. Germline V gene lookup returns CDR1 SNHLY and CDR2 FYNNEI. The V end lost 3 bases, the J end lost 2 bases, and 13 bases lay between the germline ends. CDR3 nucleotides: TGTGCCAGCAGTGAGGGACGTCCGGGGCAAGAGACCCAGTACTTC. It translates to CASSEGRPGQETQYF.

This chain's CDR3 is CASSLAGVYGYTF. The CDR3 coding sequence is TGTGCCAGCAGCTTGGCAGGGGTCTATGGCTACACCTTC. The rearrangement links TRBV5-6 to TRBJ1-2; perhaps TRBD1 as D (6 bases). Germline-derived CDR1 and CDR2 are SGHDT and YYEEEE. V lost 0 bases and J 4 bases, leaving 7 bases between the germline ends. CDR3 length: 13 residues.

This chain uses TRBV19 with TRBJ2-3, with D unresolved. The CDR3 extends over 12 amino acids. The V end was cut by 4 bases, the J end by 5 bases, with 7 bases between. Germline V CDR1 and CDR2: LNHDA, SQIVND (reference sequence). CDR3 nucleotides: TGTGCCAGTAGTACTTCAGTAGATACGCAGTATTTT. Translated, it gives CASSTSVDTQYF.

This chain joins TRBV5-1 and TRBJ2-5, with D hard to call. Trimming took 5 bases from V and 1 from J, leaving 9 bases between them. This CDR3 comprises 13 residues. The germline CDR1 and CDR2 sequences are SGHRS and YFSETQ. Here the CDR3 reads CASRATVQETQYF. CDR3 sequence (DNA): TGCGCCAGCAGAGCCACAGTCCAAGAGACCCAGTACTTC.

Written as DNA, the CDR3 is TGTGCCACCTCGGGCCTCTATAATTCACCCCTCCACTTT. This sequence encodes CATSGLYNSPLHF. The chain carries TRBV30 and TRBJ1-6; D gene unclear. The CDR3 covers 13 residues. The germline gives CDR1 GTSNPN, CDR2 SVGIG (reference sequence). Trimming stripped 8 bases from V and 3 bases from J, with 11 bases between.

Only one count was recorded for this clone. J is TRBJ2-2 and V is TRBV9; D unclear. V was pared by 0 bases and J by 7 bases, with 10 bases between. This CDR3 has 14 residues. Germline CDR1 reads SGDLS; CDR2 reads YYNGEE. The CDR3 is CASSVVSDHGELFF. DNA of the CDR3: TGTGCCAGCAGCGTAGTGAGTGACCACGGGGAGCTGTTTTTT.

V and J are TRBV14 and TRBJ1-3; 8 positions agree with TRBD1. CDR3 length equals 16 residues. Germline CDR1 SGHDN, CDR2 FVKESK. V dropped 4 bases and J dropped 2; count of bases not matched to a gene: 7. The CDR3 region has the DNA TGTGCCAGCAGCCCCAGGGGGCAATGGACTGGAAACACCATATATTTT. Its protein is CASSPRGQWTGNTIYF.

V gene TRBV5-1 combines with J gene TRBJ2-1; D may match TRBD1 or TRBD2 (5 bases each). V was shortened by 3 bases and J by 6 bases, with 16 bases between the two germline ends. Germline CDR1 is SGHRS and CDR2 is YFSETQ. There are 15 residues in the CDR3. Written as DNA, the CDR3 is TGCGCCAGCAGCTCGATGGGACCCGGAGGCAATGAGCAGTTCTTC. It codes for CASSSMGPGGNEQFF.

The rearrangement links TRBV19 to TRBJ2-6; 8 bases fit TRBD1. J gave up 1 base and V 8 bases, and 7 bases lay outside the gene matches. Germline CDR1 and CDR2: LNHDA and SQIVND (reference sequence). The CDR3 covers 16 residues. The CDR3 is CASSDRGPSGANVLTF. The CDR3 coding sequence is TGTGCCAGTTCTGACAGGGGCCCGTCTGGGGCCAACGTCCTGACTTTC.